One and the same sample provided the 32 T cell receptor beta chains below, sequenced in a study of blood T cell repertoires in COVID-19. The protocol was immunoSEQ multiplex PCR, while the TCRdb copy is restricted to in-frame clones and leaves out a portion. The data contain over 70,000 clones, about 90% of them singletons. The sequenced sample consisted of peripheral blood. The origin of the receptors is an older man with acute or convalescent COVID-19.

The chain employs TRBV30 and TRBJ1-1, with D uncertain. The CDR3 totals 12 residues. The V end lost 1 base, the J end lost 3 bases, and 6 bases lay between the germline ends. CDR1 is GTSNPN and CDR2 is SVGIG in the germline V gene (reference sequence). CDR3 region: CAWSARYTEAFF. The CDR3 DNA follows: TGTGCCTGGAGTGCCAGATACACTGAAGCTTTCTTT.

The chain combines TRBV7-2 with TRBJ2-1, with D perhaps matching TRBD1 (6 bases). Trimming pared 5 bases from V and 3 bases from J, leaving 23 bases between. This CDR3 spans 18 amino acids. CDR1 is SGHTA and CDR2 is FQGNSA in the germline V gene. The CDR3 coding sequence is TGTGCCAGCAGCGCGATGGGGGCCTCGAGCCCCTACTACAATGAGCAGTTCTTC. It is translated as CASSAMGASSPYYNEQFF.

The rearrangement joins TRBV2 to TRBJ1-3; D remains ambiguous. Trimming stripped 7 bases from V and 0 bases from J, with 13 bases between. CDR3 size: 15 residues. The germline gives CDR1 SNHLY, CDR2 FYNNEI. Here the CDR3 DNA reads TGTGCCAGCAAGGCCCTAGGAGACTCTGGAAACACCATATATTTT. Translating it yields CASKALGDSGNTIYF.

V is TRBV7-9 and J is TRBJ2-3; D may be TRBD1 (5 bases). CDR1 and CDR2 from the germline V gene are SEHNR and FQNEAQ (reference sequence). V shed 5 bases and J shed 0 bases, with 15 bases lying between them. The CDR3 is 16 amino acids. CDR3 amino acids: CASSPMLQGSTDTQYF. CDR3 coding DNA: TGTGCCAGCAGCCCAATGCTCCAGGGAAGCACAGATACGCAGTATTTT.

The CDR3 spells CASSLGHSYEQYF. The CDR3 DNA reads TGTGCCAGCAGCCTCGGACATTCCTACGAGCAGTACTTC. This sequence joins TRBV7-9 and TRBJ2-7, with D possibly matching TRBD1 (5 bases). The CDR3 totals 13 residues. The germline CDR1 and CDR2 sequences are SEHNR and FQNEAQ (reference sequence). Trimming took 5 bases from V and 1 from J, leaving 9 bases between them.

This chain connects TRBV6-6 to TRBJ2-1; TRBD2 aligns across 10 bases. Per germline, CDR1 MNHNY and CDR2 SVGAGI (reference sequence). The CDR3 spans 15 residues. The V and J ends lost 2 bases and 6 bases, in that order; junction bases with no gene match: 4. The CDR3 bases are TGTGCCAGCAGTTACCGGGCTAGCGGGGGCAATGAGCAGTTCTTC. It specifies CASSYRASGGNEQFF.

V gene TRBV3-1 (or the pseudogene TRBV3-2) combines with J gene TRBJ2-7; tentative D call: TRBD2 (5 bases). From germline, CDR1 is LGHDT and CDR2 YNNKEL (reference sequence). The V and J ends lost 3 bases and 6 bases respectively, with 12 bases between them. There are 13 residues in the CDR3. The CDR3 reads CASSQRAYFEQYF. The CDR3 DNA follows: TGTGCCAGCAGCCAGAGGGCCTACTTCGAGCAGTACTTC.

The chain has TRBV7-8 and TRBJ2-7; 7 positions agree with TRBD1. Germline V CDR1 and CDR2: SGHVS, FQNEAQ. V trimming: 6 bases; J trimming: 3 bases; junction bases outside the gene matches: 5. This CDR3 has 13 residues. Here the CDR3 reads CASRTGTGYEQYF. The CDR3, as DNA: TGTGCCAGCAGGACAGGGACGGGCTACGAGCAGTACTTC.

The CDR3 loop is CASSISGGAWETQYF. DNA of the CDR3: TGTGCCAGCAGTATCTCAGGGGGCGCGTGGGAGACCCAGTACTTC. V gene TRBV27 combines with J gene TRBJ2-5, with TRBD1 matching over 8 bases. Per the germline V gene, CDR1 is MNHEY and CDR2 is SMNVEV (reference sequence). CDR3 length: 15 residues. Trimming at V came to 5 bases and at J to 5 bases, leaving 10 bases not matched to a gene.

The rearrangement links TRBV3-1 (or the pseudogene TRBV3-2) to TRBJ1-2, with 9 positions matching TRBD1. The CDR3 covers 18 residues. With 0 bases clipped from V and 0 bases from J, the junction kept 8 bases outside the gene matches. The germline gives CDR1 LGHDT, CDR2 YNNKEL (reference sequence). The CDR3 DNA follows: TGTGCCAGCAGCCAAGATATGGGACAGGGTTATACTAACTATGGCTACACCTTC. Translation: CASSQDMGQGYTNYGYTF.

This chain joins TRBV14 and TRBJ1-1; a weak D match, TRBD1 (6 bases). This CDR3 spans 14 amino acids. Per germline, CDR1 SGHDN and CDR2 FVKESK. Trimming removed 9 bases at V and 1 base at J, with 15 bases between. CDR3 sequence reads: CASNRAGGNTEAFF. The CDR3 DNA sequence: TGTGCCAGTAACAGGGCCGGCGGGAACACTGAAGCTTTCTTT.

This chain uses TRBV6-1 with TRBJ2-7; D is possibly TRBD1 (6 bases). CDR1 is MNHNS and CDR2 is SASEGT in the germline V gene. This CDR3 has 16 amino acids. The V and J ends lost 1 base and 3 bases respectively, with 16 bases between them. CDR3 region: CASSEGRQGTHYEQYF. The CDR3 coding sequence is TGTGCCAGCAGTGAAGGGCGGCAGGGGACACACTACGAGCAGTACTTC.

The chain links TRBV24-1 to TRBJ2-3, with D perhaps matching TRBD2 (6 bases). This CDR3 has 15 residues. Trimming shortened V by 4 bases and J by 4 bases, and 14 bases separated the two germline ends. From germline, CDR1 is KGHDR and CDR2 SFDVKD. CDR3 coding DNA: TGTGCCACCAGTGACGGGACTTTAACGTCAGATACGCAGTATTTT. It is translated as CATSDGTLTSDTQYF.

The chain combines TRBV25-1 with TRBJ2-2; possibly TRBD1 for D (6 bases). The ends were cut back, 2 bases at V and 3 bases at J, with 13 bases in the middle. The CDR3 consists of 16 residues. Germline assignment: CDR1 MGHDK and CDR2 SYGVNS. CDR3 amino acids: CASSEIGTSHTGELFF. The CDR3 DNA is TGTGCCAGCAGTGAAATAGGGACATCCCACACCGGGGAGCTGTTTTTT.

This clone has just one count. The CDR3 DNA is TGTGCCAGCAGCCCCAATACCGGGGGGGTTTGGGGCTACACCTTC. Protein: CASSPNTGGVWGYTF. The chain is built from TRBV7-9 and TRBJ1-2; D may be TRBD1 (5 bases). Per germline, CDR1 SEHNR and CDR2 FQNEAQ (reference sequence). V lost 5 bases and J lost 8, with 21 bases in between. The CDR3 sequence is 15 residues long.

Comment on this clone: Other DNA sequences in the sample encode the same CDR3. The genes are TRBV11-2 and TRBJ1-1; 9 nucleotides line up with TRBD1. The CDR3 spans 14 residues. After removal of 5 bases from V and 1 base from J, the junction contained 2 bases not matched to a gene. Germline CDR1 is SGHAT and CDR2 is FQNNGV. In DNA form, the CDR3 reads TGTGCCAGCAGCCGGGGACAGGGGAACACTGAAGCTTTCTTT. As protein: CASSRGQGNTEAFF.

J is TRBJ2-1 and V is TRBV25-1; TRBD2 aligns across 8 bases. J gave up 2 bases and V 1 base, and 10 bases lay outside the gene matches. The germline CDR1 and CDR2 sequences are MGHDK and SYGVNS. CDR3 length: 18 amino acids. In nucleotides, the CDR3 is TGTGCCAGCAGTGAATTCATTAGCGGGGCTAATCCCTACAATGAGCAGTTCTTC. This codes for CASSEFISGANPYNEQFF.

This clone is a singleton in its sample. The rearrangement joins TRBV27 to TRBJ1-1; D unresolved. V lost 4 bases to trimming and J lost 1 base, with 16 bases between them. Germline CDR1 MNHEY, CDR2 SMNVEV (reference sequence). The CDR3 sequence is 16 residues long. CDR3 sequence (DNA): TGTGCCAGCAGTTCAATCTATCCCCCCGAGAACACTGAAGCTTTCTTT. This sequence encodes CASSSIYPPENTEAFF.

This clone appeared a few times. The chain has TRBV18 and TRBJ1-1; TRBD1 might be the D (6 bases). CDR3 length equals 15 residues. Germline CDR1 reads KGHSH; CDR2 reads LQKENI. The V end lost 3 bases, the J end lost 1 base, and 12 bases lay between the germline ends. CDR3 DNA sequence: TGTGCCAGCTCACCGTCCTCGACAGGGAACACTGAAGCTTTCTTT. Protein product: CASSPSSTGNTEAFF.

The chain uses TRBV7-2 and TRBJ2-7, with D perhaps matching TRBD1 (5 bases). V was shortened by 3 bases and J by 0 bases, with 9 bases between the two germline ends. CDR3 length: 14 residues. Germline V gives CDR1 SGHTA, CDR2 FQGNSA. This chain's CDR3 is CASSFLQGSYEQYF. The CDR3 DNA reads TGTGCCAGCAGCTTCCTGCAGGGCTCCTACGAGCAGTACTTC.

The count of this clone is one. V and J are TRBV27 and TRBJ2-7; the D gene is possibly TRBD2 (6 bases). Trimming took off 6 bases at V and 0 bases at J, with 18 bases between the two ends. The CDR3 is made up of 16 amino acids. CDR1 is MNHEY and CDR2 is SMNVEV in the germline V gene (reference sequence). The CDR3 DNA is TGTGCCAGCAGCCCCGGGAGCGGGCGCCTCTCCTACGAGCAGTACTTC. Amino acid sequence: CASSPGSGRLSYEQYF.

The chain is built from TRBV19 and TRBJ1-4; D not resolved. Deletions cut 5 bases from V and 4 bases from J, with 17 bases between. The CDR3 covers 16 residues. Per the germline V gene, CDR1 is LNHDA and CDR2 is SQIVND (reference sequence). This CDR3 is CASSVPRTGFNEKLFF. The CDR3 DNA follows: TGTGCCAGTAGTGTGCCGCGGACGGGATTTAATGAAAAACTGTTTTTT.

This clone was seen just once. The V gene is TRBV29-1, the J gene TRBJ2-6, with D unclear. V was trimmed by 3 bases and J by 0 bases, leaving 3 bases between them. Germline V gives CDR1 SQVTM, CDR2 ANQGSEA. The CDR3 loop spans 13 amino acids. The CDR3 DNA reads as TGCAGCGTTGAGAGCTCTGGGGCCAACGTCCTGACTTTC. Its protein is CSVESSGANVLTF.

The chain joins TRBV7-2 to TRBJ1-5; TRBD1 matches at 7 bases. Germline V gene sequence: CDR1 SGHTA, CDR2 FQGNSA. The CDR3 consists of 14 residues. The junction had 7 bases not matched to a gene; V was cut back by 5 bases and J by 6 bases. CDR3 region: CASSLQGSGQPQHF. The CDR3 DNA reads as TGTGCCAGCAGCCTACAGGGGTCAGGTCAGCCCCAGCATTTT.

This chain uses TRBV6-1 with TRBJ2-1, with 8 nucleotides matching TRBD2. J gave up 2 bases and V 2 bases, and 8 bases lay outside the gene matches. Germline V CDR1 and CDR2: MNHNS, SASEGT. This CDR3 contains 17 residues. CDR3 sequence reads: CASSENLAGRAYNEQFF. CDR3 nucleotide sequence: TGTGCCAGCAGTGAAAACCTAGCCGGGAGGGCCTACAATGAGCAGTTCTTC.

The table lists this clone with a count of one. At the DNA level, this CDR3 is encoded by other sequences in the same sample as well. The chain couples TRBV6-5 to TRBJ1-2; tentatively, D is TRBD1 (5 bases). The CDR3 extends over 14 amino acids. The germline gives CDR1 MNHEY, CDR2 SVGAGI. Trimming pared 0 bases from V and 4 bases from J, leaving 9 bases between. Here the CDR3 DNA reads TGTGCCAGCAGTTACTCAAGGGGAGGCTATGGCTACACCTTC. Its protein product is CASSYSRGGYGYTF.

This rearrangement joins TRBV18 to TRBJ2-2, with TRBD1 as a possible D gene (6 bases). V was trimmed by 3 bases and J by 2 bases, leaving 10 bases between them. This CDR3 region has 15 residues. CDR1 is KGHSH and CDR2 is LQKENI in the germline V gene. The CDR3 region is CASSPTGPNTGELFF. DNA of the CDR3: TGTGCCAGCTCACCCACAGGGCCTAACACCGGGGAGCTGTTTTTT.

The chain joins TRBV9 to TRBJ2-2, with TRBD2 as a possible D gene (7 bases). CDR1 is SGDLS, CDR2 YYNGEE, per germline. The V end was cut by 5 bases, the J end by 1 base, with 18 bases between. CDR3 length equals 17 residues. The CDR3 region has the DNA TGTGCCAGCAGTACTGGGAGGGGACAACTGAACACCGGGGAGCTGTTTTTT. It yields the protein CASSTGRGQLNTGELFF.

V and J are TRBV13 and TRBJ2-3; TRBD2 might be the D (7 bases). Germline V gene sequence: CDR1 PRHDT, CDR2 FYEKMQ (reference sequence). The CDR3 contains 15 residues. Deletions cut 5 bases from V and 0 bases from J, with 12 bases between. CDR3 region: CASSRGGSSTDTQYF. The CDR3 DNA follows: TGTGCCAGCAGCAGGGGGGGTTCTAGCACAGATACGCAGTATTTT.

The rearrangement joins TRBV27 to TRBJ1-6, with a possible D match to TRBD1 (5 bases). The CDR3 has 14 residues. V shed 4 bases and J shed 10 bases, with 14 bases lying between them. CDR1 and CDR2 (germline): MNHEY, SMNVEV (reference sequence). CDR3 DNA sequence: TGTGCCAGCAGTTCTAGGGGTAGACGGTCACCCCTCCACTTT. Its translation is CASSSRGRRSPLHF.

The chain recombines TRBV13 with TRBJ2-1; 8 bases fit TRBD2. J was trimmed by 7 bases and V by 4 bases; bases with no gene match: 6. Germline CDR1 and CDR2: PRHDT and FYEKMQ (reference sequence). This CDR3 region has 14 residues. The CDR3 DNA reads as TGTGCCAGCAGCTCTACCCGGGGGGGAAATGAGCAGTTCTTC. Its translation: CASSSTRGGNEQFF.

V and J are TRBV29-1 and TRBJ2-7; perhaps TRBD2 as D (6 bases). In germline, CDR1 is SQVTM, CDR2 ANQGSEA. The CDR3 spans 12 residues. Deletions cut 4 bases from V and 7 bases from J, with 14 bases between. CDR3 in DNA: TGCAGCGTTGGGGGTGCGGGGAAGGAGCAGTACTTC. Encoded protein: CSVGGAGKEQYF.